The rows below give T cell receptor beta chains drawn from one sample of a study of T-cell reconstitution after alpha-beta-depleted transplantation in children. TCRdb used MiXCR to reprocess the PCR reads, holding one entry per CDR3 protein. The sample lists 700,000 or so distinct CDR3 sequences; around 12% were seen once. The sequencing here drew on PBMCs, taken before TCRalphabeta/CD19-depleted stem cell transplant. These receptors were obtained from a girl under 10 years old with congenital amegakaryocytic thrombocytopenia, due to receive a stem cell transplant. CDR3s include the opening cysteine and the closing phenylalanine or tryptophan. Fields, in order: J gene, V gene, D gene, clone size, CDR3 DNA, CDR3 protein. D genes are given only for firm matches. Size is omitted from some rows. Given values are once, few, many or a class for expanded clones.

>TRBJ2-7|TRBV20-1|.|few
TGCAGTGCTAGAGATAATACGGACTACTACGAGCAGTACTTC
CSARDNTDYYEQYF
>TRBJ1-1|TRBV18|TRBD1|few
TGTGCCAGCTCACCAACGGGACAGAAGAACACTGAAGCTTTCTTT
CASSPTGQKNTEAFF
>TRBJ2-1|TRBV20-1|.|many
TGCAGTGCTCAGACAGCTCATGAGCAGTTCTTC
CSAQTAHEQFF
>TRBJ2-3|TRBV20-1|.|many
TGCAGTGCTAGAGAGAATTTTTTGACTCGGGACCCTAGCACAGATACGCAGTATTTT
CSARENFLTRDPSTDTQYF
>TRBJ2-6|TRBV18|TRBD1|.
TGTGCCAGCTCACCCACACAGGGGACTGGGGCCAACGTCCTGACTTTC
CASSPTQGTGANVLTF
>TRBJ2-5|TRBV7-9|.|few
TGTGCCAGCAGCTACTGGGAGGGGGAGGAGACCCAGTACTTC
CASSYWEGEETQYF
>TRBJ2-7|TRBV6-2/TRBV6-3|.|few
TGTGCCAGCAGTTATTCCCGGGGAGCCTACGAGCAGTACTTC
CASSYSRGAYEQYF
>TRBJ2-4|TRBV20-1|TRBD1|few
TGCAGTGCTAGACAATCACCGGGACAGGGAGACATTCAGTACTTC
CSARQSPGQGDIQYF
>TRBJ1-5|TRBV10-3|TRBD1|many
TGTGCCATCAGTGAAACGGCCTCCGGACAGGGCCATAACAATCAGCCCCAGCATTTT
CAISETASGQGHNNQPQHF
>TRBJ2-7|TRBV7-2|TRBD2|.
TGTGCCAGCAGCTTCACCGGGACTAGCGGCTCCTACGAGCAGTACTTC
CASSFTGTSGSYEQYF
>TRBJ1-1|TRBV12-3/TRBV12-4|.|many
TGTGCCAGCAGAGCGACAGGACCGAACACTGAAGCTTTCTTT
CASRATGPNTEAFF
>TRBJ2-3|TRBV5-1|.|many
TGCGCCAGCAGCCCGCTCCGGTCTAACACAGATACGCAGTATTTT
CASSPLRSNTDTQYF
>TRBJ2-2|TRBV24-1|.|many
TGTGCCACCAGTGATCCCCAGAACGGGCCGGGAACCGGGGAGCTGTTTTTT
CATSDPQNGPGTGELFF
>TRBJ1-2|TRBV6-5|TRBD1|few
TGTGCCAGCACCGCGGGACAGGGGTACTATGGCGACACCTTC
CASTAGQGYYGDTF
>TRBJ2-1|TRBV20-1|TRBD2|many
TGCAGTGCTAGAGATCAACAGGCGGGAGGAGTGAATGAGCAGTTCTTC
CSARDQQAGGVNEQFF
>TRBJ2-1|TRBV5-1|.|few
TGCGCCAGCAGCTTGAATAGGGGCACAACTGGTGAGCAGTTCTTC
CASSLNRGTTGEQFF
>TRBJ2-7|TRBV28|TRBD2|few
TGTGCCAGCAGGCTGGGGACTAACTCCTACGAGCAGTACTTC
CASRLGTNSYEQYF
>TRBJ2-6|TRBV4-2|.|many
TGTGCCAGCAGCGAAGAGGGAGGGGCCAACGTCCTGACTTTC
CASSEEGGANVLTF
>TRBJ2-2|TRBV20-1|.|few
TGCAGTGCTCTACAGTACACCGGGGAGCTGTTTTTT
CSALQYTGELFF
>TRBJ2-1|TRBV2|.|many
TGTGCCAGCAGTGAACTCGGGAGTTCCTACAATGAGCAGTTCTTC
CASSELGSSYNEQFF
>TRBJ2-1|TRBV11-2|TRBD2|many
TGTGCCAGCACCAAGGCCGCGGGAGCTGATGAGCAGTTCTTC
CASTKAAGADEQFF
>TRBJ2-1|TRBV5-1|TRBD2|.
TGCGCCAGCAGCTTCACTAGCGGGAAAACTGAGCAGTTCTTC
CASSFTSGKTEQFF
>TRBJ2-1|TRBV29-1|.|many
TGCAGCGGTACAGGGCTACCTAATACCAACTACAATGAGCAGTTCTTC
CSGTGLPNTNYNEQFF
>TRBJ1-2|TRBV7-2|.|many
TGTGCCAGCAGCATTACCCGACAGACATATGGCTACACCTTC
CASSITRQTYGYTF
>TRBJ2-7|TRBV18|.|few
TGTGCCAGCTCACCAGGGGCCGGGACGGATTCCTACGAGCAGTACTTC
CASSPGAGTDSYEQYF
>TRBJ1-1|TRBV19|TRBD1|many
TGTGCCAGTAGATCGGACAGGGGCGGCACTGAAGCTTTCTTT
CASRSDRGGTEAFF
>TRBJ1-5|TRBV5-5|TRBD1|few
TGTGCCAGCAGCCTTCGGGGACAGGGGTATCAGCCCCAGCATTTT
CASSLRGQGYQPQHF